This is a list of T cell receptor beta chains from one sample in a study of T cells in tuberculosis. Clones were sequenced by immunoSEQ multiplex PCR, and TCRdb holds only the in-frame ones, with some missing. Of 20,000 to 25,000 clones in the sample, roughly nine tenths were seen once. Material: PBMCs. These receptors all come from a donor aged 10 to 29 with latent tuberculosis or without tuberculosis infection. The conserved cysteine and the conserved F or W are not part of the CDR3 here.

v_call	j_call	cdr3_aa
TRBV29-1	TRBJ2-5	SVDRSQETQY
TRBV2	TRBJ2-1	ASSEPSGAGEQF
TRBV30	TRBJ2-1	AWSVGQGRSNEQF
TRBV7-3	TRBJ1-5	ASSFAGGSNQPQH
TRBV19	TRBJ1-5	ASSIVAYQPQH
TRBV27	TRBJ1-5	ASSSGQGRQPQH
TRBV25-1	TRBJ2-3	ASSLSRPSTDTQY
TRBV4-3	TRBJ1-6	ASSATGIGPLH
TRBV19	TRBJ1-5	ASSLLPGLNQPQH
TRBV28	TRBJ1-5	ASSLGRARGGNQPQH
TRBV2	TRBJ2-2	ASRRGTGAQRNTGELF
TRBV7-2	TRBJ1-1	ASSIRGMNTEAF
TRBV7-2	TRBJ2-7	ASSSPFRGHSYEQY
TRBV7-2	TRBJ2-5	ASSPSPWPEETQY
TRBV29-1	TRBJ1-1	SVHPTDEAF